What follows are 4 T cell receptor beta chains derived from one specimen sequenced in a study of shared clonotypes between healthy human individuals. Generated by immunoSEQ multiplex PCR, the TCRdb table keeps only in-frame clones and is missing some. In the table there are about 1.1 million clones, 60% to 80% of which are singletons. Sequencing was done on a sample of memory CD4+ T cells from PBMCs. Stated subset: CD45RA-negative fraction. All receptors come from a man between 18 and 29 years old in good health. Some clones in this sample may be carry-over from other donors' samples.

V is TRBV7-8 and J is TRBJ1-1; no reliable D call. The CDR3 has 14 residues. The V gene's germline CDR1 is SGHVS and CDR2 FQNEAQ. V gave up 5 bases and J gave up 4 bases, with 14 bases separating them. CDR3 in amino acids: CASSLGGLGTEAFF. CDR3 bases: TGTGCCAGCAGCCTAGGAGGGCTGGGCACTGAAGCTTTCTTT.

CDR3 residues: CASRTDRVGNQPQHF. The CDR3 bases are TGTGCCAGCAGAACGGACAGGGTGGGCAATCAGCCCCAGCATTTT. V usage is TRBV7-2 and J usage is TRBJ1-5; TRBD1 agrees at 8 bases. The CDR3 sequence is 15 residues long. Germline lookup yields CDR1 SGHTA and CDR2 FQGNSA. Germline trimming cut 6 bases from V and 2 bases from J; bases unmatched to any gene: 6.

The chain couples TRBV2 to TRBJ2-7; 14 bases match TRBD2. Trimming took 5 bases from V and 3 from J; bases not matched to a gene: 18. The CDR3 sequence is 20 residues long. The germline V gene has CDR1 SNHLY and CDR2 FYNNEI. CDR3 amino acids: CASSSGPGSLGLAGGYEQYF. CDR3 coding DNA: TGTGCCAGCAGTTCAGGGCCAGGGTCGTTAGGACTAGCGGGAGGCTACGAGCAGTACTTC.

This chain joins TRBV2 and TRBJ2-3, with D unclear. Deletions cut 3 bases from V and 6 bases from J, with 19 bases between. The germline gives CDR1 SNHLY, CDR2 FYNNEI. The CDR3 is 16 amino acids. CDR3 sequence reads: CASSDPGRRPTDTQYF. CDR3 bases: TGTGCCAGCAGTGATCCAGGACGGCGACCCACGGATACGCAGTATTTT.